This TCR beta chain was profiled in a study of T cell responses to AZD1222 COVID-19 vaccine. Germline assignment: CDR1 MDHEN and CDR2 SYDVKM. CDR3 length: 14 residues. V was clipped by 3 bases and J by 0 bases, with 6 bases between them. Clones were read by immunoSEQ multiplex PCR, and TCRdb kept only the in-frame ones, dropping some. Among 130,000 or so clones listed, less than 95% were seen once. The V call is TRBV28, the J call TRBJ1-3; possibly TRBD1 for D (5 bases). The clonotype comes from an adult in good health. The material sequenced was peripheral blood, taken on day 0 of AZD1222 vaccination. The CDR3 bases are TGTGCCAGCAGTTTTGACAGCTCTGGAAACACCATATATTTT. Its translation: CASSFDSSGNTIYF.